The clone carrying this TCR beta chain has just a few counts. The antigen is unknown. This CDR3 has 14 residues. Per germline, CDR1 SGHRS and CDR2 YFSETQ. V gave up 4 bases and J gave up 2 bases, with 13 bases separating them. The record originates from a study of T cells in Graves' hyperthyroidism and ophthalmopathy. Looking at the study overall: The blood sample was taken at first diagnosis, before treatment began.

Patients between 18 and 65 years old had hyperthyroidism, newly diagnosed and lasting under 2 months. Study-level points and caveats: A median roughly six months before onset, the model predicted ophthalmopathy. Clonotypes that were expanded in thyroid above 0.001 mostly appeared in blood too.

TCR beta CDR3 regions were amplified from RNA transcripts. A set of HTBI primers served as the primers for a first-round RT-PCR of the TCR CDR3. TCRdb redid the calling of the multiplex PCR reads with MiXCR, one entry per CDR3 protein. The sample contains 370,000 or so distinct CDR3 sequences, more than 20% of which appear only once. This clonotype originated in a man aged 50 to 60 with Graves' hyperthyroidism. The chain couples TRBV5-1 to TRBJ2-7; possibly TRBD1 for D (5 bases). Source material: blood. This CDR3 reads CASSPGHGAYEQYF. The DNA of the CDR3 is TGCGCCAGCAGCCCTGGACACGGAGCCTACGAGCAGTACTTC.